A selection of T cell receptor beta chains follows, all from one sample in a study of T cells in localized non-small cell lung cancer. The protocol was immunoSEQ multiplex PCR, while the TCRdb copy is restricted to in-frame clones and leaves out a portion. Of tens of thousands of clones in the sample, roughly 90% are singletons; the top ten hold 6% to 6.5%. The sample in question was PBMCs, obtained before any cancer treatment. The receptors derive from a man between 40 and 75 years old with stage II lung adenocarcinoma. CDR3s include the opening cysteine and the closing phenylalanine or tryptophan. The D gene is left open where the match is weak. The listing skips clone size in some rows; elsewhere it reads once, few, many or a size class.

CDR3 protein: CASSTGLWGYTF; CDR3 DNA: TGTGCCAGCAGTACGGGGCTCTGGGGCTACACCTTC; clone size: -; D gene: -; V gene: TRBV6-6; J gene: TRBJ1-2
CDR3 protein: CASSDPPGGENTEAFF; CDR3 DNA: TGTGCCAGCAGTGATCCCCCCGGGGGGGAGAACACTGAAGCTTTCTTT; clone size: few; D gene: -; V gene: TRBV25-1; J gene: TRBJ1-1
CDR3 protein: CASSEAGTRDYEQYF; CDR3 DNA: TGTGCCAGCAGTGAAGCGGGGACTAGGGACTACGAGCAGTACTTC; clone size: -; D gene: TRBD2; V gene: TRBV2; J gene: TRBJ2-7
CDR3 protein: CASSERTLSNTGELFF; CDR3 DNA: TGCGCCAGCAGTGAGAGGACTTTAAGTAACACCGGGGAGCTGTTTTTT; clone size: -; D gene: -; V gene: TRBV10-1; J gene: TRBJ2-2
CDR3 protein: CAYKTGGLFISGNTIYF; CDR3 DNA: TGTGCCTATAAAACGGGAGGGCTGTTTATCTCTGGAAACACCATATATTTT; clone size: -; D gene: -; V gene: TRBV30; J gene: TRBJ1-3
CDR3 protein: CASSLGGGGGYNEQFF; CDR3 DNA: TGTGCCAGCAGCCTAGGCGGCGGGGGAGGCTACAATGAGCAGTTCTTC; clone size: -; D gene: TRBD2; V gene: TRBV11-2; J gene: TRBJ2-1
CDR3 protein: CATSRDRGGNYGYTF; CDR3 DNA: TGTGCCACCAGCAGAGATCGGGGGGGAAACTATGGCTACACCTTC; clone size: -; D gene: -; V gene: TRBV15; J gene: TRBJ1-2
CDR3 protein: CASSTRTTYNEQFF; CDR3 DNA: TGTGCCAGCAGCACCCGGACTACCTACAATGAGCAGTTCTTC; clone size: -; D gene: -; V gene: TRBV14; J gene: TRBJ2-1
CDR3 protein: CASREQGRTEAFF; CDR3 DNA: TGTGCCAGCAGAGAACAGGGAAGGACTGAAGCTTTCTTT; clone size: once; D gene: -; V gene: TRBV7-8; J gene: TRBJ1-1
CDR3 protein: CASSPPGLAEIQSSDTQYF; CDR3 DNA: TGTGCCAGCAGCCCCCCGGGACTAGCGGAAATTCAGAGTTCAGATACGCAGTATTTT; clone size: -; D gene: TRBD2; V gene: TRBV7-3; J gene: TRBJ2-3
CDR3 protein: CASGGRDSYNSPLHF; CDR3 DNA: TGTGCCAGCGGGGGAAGGGATTCCTATAATTCACCCCTCCACTTT; clone size: -; D gene: -; V gene: TRBV7-2; J gene: TRBJ1-6
CDR3 protein: CASSSRRDGFFF; CDR3 DNA: TGTGCCAGCAGCTCGCGGAGGGATGGATTTTTCTTT; clone size: -; D gene: -; V gene: TRBV7-6; J gene: TRBJ1-1
CDR3 protein: CASSPSGSSYNEQFF; CDR3 DNA: TGTGCCAGCAGTCCTAGCGGTAGCTCCTACAATGAGCAGTTCTTC; clone size: -; D gene: TRBD2; V gene: TRBV27; J gene: TRBJ2-1
CDR3 protein: CASSSSGFYKQYF; CDR3 DNA: TGTGCCAGCAGTTCCTCCGGGTTCTACAAGCAGTACTTC; clone size: -; D gene: -; V gene: TRBV27; J gene: TRBJ2-7
CDR3 protein: CASSYTGAFNEKLFF; CDR3 DNA: TGTGCCAGCAGTTACACGGGGGCGTTTAATGAAAAACTGTTTTTT; clone size: -; D gene: -; V gene: TRBV6-5; J gene: TRBJ1-4
CDR3 protein: CATSSDSGGLHETQYF; CDR3 DNA: TGTGCCACCAGCAGTGACAGCGGGGGCTTGCACGAGACCCAGTACTTC; clone size: -; D gene: TRBD2; V gene: TRBV15; J gene: TRBJ2-5
CDR3 protein: CASSLDSRLEAFF; CDR3 DNA: TGTGCCAGCAGCTTAGACAGTCGTTTGGAAGCTTTCTTT; clone size: -; D gene: -; V gene: TRBV7-8; J gene: TRBJ1-1
CDR3 protein: CASSYVQSRTGELFF; CDR3 DNA: TGTGCCAGCAGTTACGTCCAGTCAAGGACCGGGGAGCTGTTTTTT; clone size: once; D gene: -; V gene: TRBV6-6; J gene: TRBJ2-2
CDR3 protein: CASSSSGPDEKLFF; CDR3 DNA: TGTGCCAGCAGTTCCTCCGGGCCTGATGAAAAACTGTTTTTT; clone size: -; D gene: -; V gene: TRBV28; J gene: TRBJ1-4
CDR3 protein: CASSLPQSGELFF; CDR3 DNA: TGTGCCAGTAGTCTCCCGCAGAGCGGGGAGCTGTTTTTT; clone size: -; D gene: -; V gene: TRBV19; J gene: TRBJ2-2
CDR3 protein: CASTPGAGNQPQHF; CDR3 DNA: TGTGCCAGTACCCCGGGGGCGGGCAATCAGCCCCAGCATTTT; clone size: -; D gene: -; V gene: TRBV19; J gene: TRBJ1-5
CDR3 protein: CASSQEYGTGHYEQYF; CDR3 DNA: TGTGCCAGCAGCCAAGAGTATGGGACAGGGCACTACGAGCAGTACTTC; clone size: -; D gene: TRBD1; V gene: TRBV4-2; J gene: TRBJ2-7
CDR3 protein: CAGWLLTDTQYF; CDR3 DNA: TGTGCCGGGTGGTTGCTCACAGATACGCAGTATTTT; clone size: -; D gene: -; V gene: TRBV2; J gene: TRBJ2-3
CDR3 protein: CASSTTGGLDEQYF; CDR3 DNA: TGTGCCAGCAGTACCACGGGGGGCCTGGACGAGCAGTACTTC; clone size: -; D gene: -; V gene: TRBV6-6; J gene: TRBJ2-7
CDR3 protein: CASSSTGRTGGGYEQYF; CDR3 DNA: TGTGCCAGCAGTTCAACCGGTCGGACAGGGGGCGGATACGAGCAGTACTTC; clone size: -; D gene: TRBD1; V gene: TRBV27; J gene: TRBJ2-7
CDR3 protein: CASRDGYSSETQYF; CDR3 DNA: TGTGCCAGTCGCGACGGATACAGCTCAGAGACCCAGTACTTC; clone size: -; D gene: -; V gene: TRBV19; J gene: TRBJ2-5
CDR3 protein: CASSGVANTEAFF; CDR3 DNA: TGTGCCAGCAGCGGTGTAGCGAACACTGAAGCTTTCTTT; clone size: -; D gene: -; V gene: TRBV9; J gene: TRBJ1-1
CDR3 protein: CASSLAPSGTEKLFF; CDR3 DNA: TGTGCCAGCAGCTTGGCCCCCTCAGGGACTGAAAAACTGTTTTTT; clone size: -; D gene: -; V gene: TRBV5-4; J gene: TRBJ1-4
CDR3 protein: CASSSDRENTEAFF; CDR3 DNA: TGTGCCAGCAGCTCGGACCGAGAGAACACTGAAGCTTTCTTT; clone size: -; D gene: -; V gene: TRBV7-3; J gene: TRBJ1-1
CDR3 protein: CASSFRDRYTEAFF; CDR3 DNA: TGTGCCAGCAGCTTCCGGGACAGGTACACTGAAGCTTTCTTT; clone size: -; D gene: TRBD1; V gene: TRBV7-2; J gene: TRBJ1-1
CDR3 protein: CASSRPPGQGSSEAFF; CDR3 DNA: TGTGCCAGCAGCCGCCCCCCAGGACAGGGGAGTTCTGAAGCTTTCTTT; clone size: -; D gene: TRBD1; V gene: TRBV11-3; J gene: TRBJ1-1
CDR3 protein: CASNIGTGGTDTQYF; CDR3 DNA: TGTGCCAGCAATATCGGGACAGGGGGCACAGATACGCAGTATTTT; clone size: -; D gene: TRBD1; V gene: TRBV27; J gene: TRBJ2-3
CDR3 protein: CASSSVVDEQFF; CDR3 DNA: TGTGCCAGCAGTTCAGTAGTCGATGAGCAGTTCTTC; clone size: -; D gene: -; V gene: TRBV27; J gene: TRBJ2-1
CDR3 protein: CASSDTLSTDTQYF; CDR3 DNA: TGTGCCAGCAGTGACACCCTGAGCACAGATACGCAGTATTTT; clone size: -; D gene: -; V gene: TRBV25-1; J gene: TRBJ2-3
CDR3 protein: CASTGLGGYTF; CDR3 DNA: TGTGCCAGCACCGGGTTGGGCGGCTACACCTTC; clone size: -; D gene: -; V gene: TRBV6-5; J gene: TRBJ1-2